What follows are 15 T cell receptor beta chains derived from one specimen sequenced in a study of identical twins. TCRdb re-called the 5' RACE reads with MiXCR, one entry per CDR3 protein. The top ten hold around 4.4% of the sample, which has under 800,000 distinct CDR3 sequences, around 21% seen once. Another study also made use of these data, one on T cells expressing NK-cell markers.

Sequenced: PBMCs. The receptors come from a woman aged 18-29 years in good health.

V usage is TRBV20-1 and J usage is TRBJ2-7; 8 bases line up with TRBD1. The ends lost 3 bases at V and 1 base at J; junction bases unmatched: 8. The CDR3 consists of 15 residues. Germline-derived CDR1 and CDR2 are DFQATT and SNEGSKA (reference sequence). The DNA of the CDR3 is TGCAGTGCTAGGGATAGACAGGGGCTATCCTACGAGCAGTACTTC. As protein: CSARDRQGLSYEQYF.

The CDR3 region has the DNA TGTGCCAGCAGCTCGTACCCGGGACTAGCATCCTACGAGCAGTACTTC. It is translated as CASSSYPGLASYEQYF. V gene TRBV11-2 combines with J gene TRBJ2-7; 9 bases are shared with TRBD2. Losses at the gene ends were 4 bases for V and 1 base for J; bases not matched to a gene: 8. Germline loops: CDR1 SGHAT, CDR2 FQNNGV. The CDR3 length is 16 residues.

This clonotype was found many times. The chain carries TRBV29-1 and TRBJ2-2; D not resolved. Germline CDR1 SQVTM, CDR2 ANQGSEA. The CDR3 is 10 amino acids. Deletions cut 5 bases from V and 6 bases from J, with 4 bases between. The CDR3 region is CSVLSGELFF. CDR3 sequence (DNA): TGCAGCGTTCTCTCCGGGGAGCTGTTTTTT.

The V and J genes are TRBV25-1 and TRBJ2-2, with D possibly matching TRBD1 (6 bases). Germline V CDR1 and CDR2: MGHDK, SYGVNS. Trimming left V 6 bases short and J 5 bases short, with 16 bases between. CDR3 length equals 15 residues. CDR3 region: CASRASGTLTGELFF. DNA of the CDR3: TGTGCCAGCAGGGCCTCCGGGACACTTACCGGGGAGCTGTTTTTT.

V and J are TRBV6-1 and TRBJ2-3; 8 bases align to TRBD1. V gave up 6 bases and J gave up 5 bases; unmatched junction bases: 13. The CDR3 is 16 residues long. CDR1 is MNHNS and CDR2 is SASEGT in the germline V gene. As DNA, the CDR3 is TGTGCCAGCAGCCTACGACAGGGGACGGGGAGAGATACGCAGTATTTT. It specifies CASSLRQGTGRDTQYF.

This clonotype was observed a handful of times. This chain joins TRBV20-1 and TRBJ2-2; no clear D gene. Germline assignment: CDR1 DFQATT and CDR2 SNEGSKA (reference sequence). V was pared by 3 bases and J by 1 base, with 6 bases between. The CDR3 has 13 residues. CDR3 bases: TGCAGTGCTAGTTCAGGGAACACCGGGGAGCTGTTTTTT. It encodes CSASSGNTGELFF.

Only a few counts were recorded for this clonotype. The chain joins TRBV15 to TRBJ2-1; D is unresolved. The germline V gene has CDR1 LNHNV and CDR2 YYDKDF (reference sequence). The CDR3 loop spans 12 amino acids. Trimming pared 9 bases from V and 9 bases from J, leaving 15 bases between. CDR3 in DNA: TGTGCCACAAAGGGTCCCCACGTTGAGCAGTTCTTC. Its translation: CATKGPHVEQFF.

This clonotype was seen more than once but under ten times. V is TRBV4-3 and J is TRBJ2-2; a weak D match, TRBD1 (6 bases). Germline CDR1 is LGHNA and CDR2 is YSLEER. CDR3 size: 15 residues. Trimming cost V 0 bases and J 7 bases, with 12 bases left between them. The CDR3, as DNA: TGCGCCAGCAGCCAAGAAGCCTTAGGGGGCGGGGAGCTGTTTTTT. It yields the protein CASSQEALGGGELFF.

This clonotype was counted at least ten times. The chain has TRBV6-2 or TRBV6-3 and TRBJ2-1, with 7 bases that match TRBD2. Trimming removed 7 bases from V and 12 bases from J; junction bases left unmatched: 6. Germline V gene sequence: CDR1 MNHEY, CDR2 SVGEGT. The CDR3 length is 11 residues. This chain's CDR3 is CASTGGSTQFF. The CDR3 region has the DNA TGTGCCAGCACAGGCGGGAGCACGCAGTTCTTC.

This clonotype has a handful of counts. The chain is built from TRBV29-1 and TRBJ2-5; D is unresolved. The CDR3 is 13 residues long. Trimming removed 3 bases at V and 1 base at J, with 9 bases between. Germline V gives CDR1 SQVTM, CDR2 ANQGSEA. CDR3 nucleotides: TGCAGCGTTGAGTCTCAGATCCAAGAGACCCAGTACTTC. It translates to CSVESQIQETQYF. The whole variable domain, remainder taken from reference TRBV29-1 and TRBJ2-5, is SAVISQKPSRDICQRGTSLTIQCQVDSQVTMMFWYRQQPGQSLTLIATANQGSEATYESGFVIDKFPISRPNLTFSTLTVSNMSPEDSSIYLCSVESQIQETQYFGPGTRLLVL.

This clonotype was seen ten or more times. The V gene is TRBV29-1, the J gene TRBJ1-2, with TRBD1 matching 7 bases. The trim removed 4 bases at V and 7 bases at J, leaving 3 bases unmatched. Germline V CDR1 and CDR2: SQVTM, ANQGSEA. The CDR3 is 11 residues long. DNA of the CDR3: TGCAGCGTTGCTAAGGGGGCTGGCTACACCTTC. Amino acids: CSVAKGAGYTF.

This clonotype occurred a few times. The rearrangement joins TRBV20-1 to TRBJ2-5, with 9 bases that match TRBD1. This CDR3 comprises 14 residues. Per the germline V gene, CDR1 is DFQATT and CDR2 is SNEGSKA (reference sequence). Trimming removed 5 bases from V and 5 bases from J; junction bases left unmatched: 9. The CDR3 spells CSAPYRGLSETQYF. The DNA of the CDR3 is TGCAGTGCTCCCTACAGGGGGCTGAGTGAGACCCAGTACTTC.

The V gene is TRBV27, the J gene TRBJ1-1; no clear D. CDR1 and CDR2 from the germline V gene are MNHEY and SMNVEV (reference sequence). The V gene lost 10 bases and the J gene lost 4 bases, with 16 bases spanning the gap. The CDR3 length is 13 residues. CDR3 in DNA: TGTGCCACCTACTCCTTAGGCTCCACTGAAGCTTTCTTT. Amino acid sequence: CATYSLGSTEAFF.

This clonotype was seen a handful of times. The V gene is TRBV7-9, the J gene TRBJ2-7; the D gene could be TRBD1 or TRBD2 (5 bases each). Germline V gene lookup returns CDR1 SEHNR and CDR2 FQNEAQ (reference sequence). This CDR3 is built from 14 residues. Trimming stripped 2 bases from V and 0 bases from J, with 8 bases between. CDR3 sequence: CASSLPGTSYEQYF. The DNA of the CDR3 is TGTGCCAGCAGCTTACCGGGGACCTCCTACGAGCAGTACTTC.

This clonotype was seen repeatedly, ten times or more. The rearrangement uses TRBV28 and TRBJ1-2; 7 nucleotides line up with TRBD1. The CDR3 contains 14 residues. Losses at the gene ends were 2 bases for V and 4 bases for J; bases not matched to a gene: 4. Germline V gene sequence: CDR1 MDHEN, CDR2 SYDVKM. The CDR3 region is CASSLVQGGYGYTF. In DNA form, the CDR3 reads TGTGCCAGCAGTTTAGTCCAGGGGGGCTATGGCTACACCTTC.